The T cell receptor beta chain under discussion was sequenced for a study of blood T cells in healthy people across ages. Regarding the study as a whole: Older individuals had lower TCR beta diversity per million T cells (the decline was roughly linear). Compared with aged donors, long-lived donors showed fewer expanded clones, suggesting selection.

Combining a sample-barcoded 5' primer with a J-beta primer mix, a second PCR ran for about 6 to 12 cycles. TCRdb recomputed calls from the 5' RACE reads with MiXCR, one row per CDR3 protein. The repertoire includes around 1,900,000 distinct CDR3 sequences, about two fifths of them detected once, and around 23% sits in the top ten. Germline V lookup: CDR1 MNHEY, CDR2 SVGAGI. The V gene end was trimmed by 0 bases and the J gene end by 1 base; junction bases not matched to a gene: 9. This CDR3 has 18 amino acids. A remark on this clonotype: The target antigen is unknown.

The source material was blood. The TCR comes from a human donor in good health. This chain joins TRBV6-5 and TRBJ1-2, with 9 bases matching TRBD1. The CDR3 DNA sequence: TGTGCCAGCAGTTACTCGTTAACAGGGGGCTATTTTAACTATGGCTACACCTTC. Its translation: CASSYSLTGGYFNYGYTF.